The text below deals with one TCR beta chain. Its antigen is undetermined. Both 60 Vbeta primers and 13 Jbeta primers went into the PCR. Profiled with immunoSEQ multiplex PCR; TCRdb holds only in-frame clones, not every one. The sample has about 97,000 clones; 73% are singletons. This specimen comes from a study of cytomegalovirus exposure and HLA in healthy donors. CDR1 LNHNV and CDR2 YYDKDF come from the germline V gene (reference sequence). Unmatched junction bases numbered 7, after V lost 3 bases and J lost 8 bases. The CDR3 sequence is 15 residues long. Notes on the study in general: The authors listed over 150 TCR beta chains as cytomegalovirus-associated. In a later analysis, common viral pathogens appeared linked to several of the most significant clusters.

The receptor was derived from a man aged 35-49 years in good health and CMV-seronegative. What was sequenced was PBMCs. The chain combines TRBV15 with TRBJ1-4; TRBD1 agrees at 9 bases. The chain's CDR3 is CATSRGDRVEEKLFF. CDR3 DNA sequence: TGTGCCACCAGCAGGGGGGACAGGGTGGAAGAAAAACTGTTTTTT.